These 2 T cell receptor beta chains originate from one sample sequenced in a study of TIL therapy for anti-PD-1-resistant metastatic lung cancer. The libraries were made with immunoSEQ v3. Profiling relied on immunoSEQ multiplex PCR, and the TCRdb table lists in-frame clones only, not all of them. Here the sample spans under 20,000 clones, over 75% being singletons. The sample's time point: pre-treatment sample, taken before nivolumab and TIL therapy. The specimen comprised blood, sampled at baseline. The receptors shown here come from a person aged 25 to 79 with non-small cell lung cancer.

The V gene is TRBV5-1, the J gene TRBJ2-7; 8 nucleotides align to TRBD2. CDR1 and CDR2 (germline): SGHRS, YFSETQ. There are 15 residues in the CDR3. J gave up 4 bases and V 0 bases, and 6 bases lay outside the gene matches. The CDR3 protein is CASSLGSGLGYEQYF. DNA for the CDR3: TGCGCCAGCAGCTTGGGGTCGGGACTAGGGTACGAGCAGTACTTC.

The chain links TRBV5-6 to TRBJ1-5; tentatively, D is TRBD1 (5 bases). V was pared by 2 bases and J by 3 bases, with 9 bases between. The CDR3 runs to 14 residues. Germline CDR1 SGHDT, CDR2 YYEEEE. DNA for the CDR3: TGTGCCAGCAGCTTAGGGACGTACAATCAGCCCCAGCATTTT. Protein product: CASSLGTYNQPQHF.